This entry features one TCR beta chain sequence. The data derive from a study of blood T cell repertoires in COVID-19. Overall study context: Collection of acute and convalescent COVID-19 samples took place in the United States, Italy and Spain. The cDNA or gDNA used as material had been derived from T cells, B-cell-depleted T cells, or PBMCs.

Per the authors' pipeline: Reference gene primer amplification yielded estimated nucleated cell counts. Sequencing used immunoSEQ multiplex PCR; TCRdb keeps in-frame clones, though not all of them. That table is the source of V, J and clone size, and D and trimming were worked out from the DNA. The sample contains under 300,000 clones, roughly four fifths of which appear only once. CDR1 and CDR2 from the germline V gene are SGDLS and YYNGEE. Germline trimming cut 6 bases from V and 4 bases from J; bases unmatched to any gene: 9. The CDR3 length is 14 residues. V gene TRBV9 combines with J gene TRBJ2-5, with 7 bases aligning to TRBD2. Sequenced input: peripheral blood. The TCR sequence derives from a young woman with acute or convalescent COVID-19. The CDR3 reads CASNPRGGRETQYF. The CDR3 nucleotides read TGTGCCAGCAACCCGCGGGGCGGGAGAGAGACCCAGTACTTC.